This TCR beta chain was obtained from a study of regulatory T cells in long-lasting Graves disease. The time point: newly diagnosed GD, antithyroid drugs for less than 3 months. Preparation of the TCR library used RNA extracted from PBMCs. Only a few counts were recorded for this clonotype. According to the study, TCR beta libraries were built with iRepertoire HTBI primers and CDR3-region Arm-PCR. In TCRdb, the multiplex PCR reads were re-called with MiXCR into one record per CDR3 protein. Of more than 300,000 distinct CDR3 sequences in the sample, 12% are singletons; the top ten hold approximately 20%. Looked up from germline, CDR1 is DFQATT and CDR2 is SNEGSKA (reference sequence). Deletions cut 6 bases from V and 5 bases from J, with 16 bases between. CDR3 length: 13 residues. These data were also filed under a second study, of T cells in Graves' hyperthyroidism and ophthalmopathy. Per that study: Ophthalmopathy and stable hyperthyroidism were told apart by a 13 V-J model.

The receptor was derived from a woman between 18 and 29 years old with Graves disease. The rearrangement uses TRBV20-1 and TRBJ2-5, with D unclear. The sample here was peripheral blood mononuclear cells (PBMCs), taken at new diagnosis, from a patient treated with antithyroid drugs. The chain's CDR3 is CSAREDGEETQYF. The CDR3 bases are TGCAGTGCACGTGAGGACGGTGAGGAGACCCAGTACTTC.